Shown below are 17 T cell receptor beta chains from a single sample sequenced in a study of T cell responses to AZD1222 COVID-19 vaccine. Sequenced by immunoSEQ multiplex PCR; TCRdb stores in-frame clones only, minus some. This table has 150,000 to 200,000 clones, about 87% appearing once. Source: peripheral blood, taken 28 days after the second dose of the MenACWY control vaccine. Receptor source: an adult who received the MenACWY meningococcal vaccine as a control.

V is TRBV28 and J is TRBJ1-1, with D possibly TRBD1 on 6 matching bases. V lost 1 base, J lost 10 bases, and 13 bases lay in between. Germline lookup yields CDR1 MDHEN and CDR2 SYDVKM. The CDR3 is 13 residues long. Here the CDR3 DNA reads TGTGCCAGCAGTTTATCCGGGGGGCTAGGAGCTTTCTTT. Encoded protein: CASSLSGGLGAFF.

The gene calls are TRBV18 and TRBJ2-5; D is unclear. The CDR3 length is 12 residues. Germline V gene lookup returns CDR1 KGHSH and CDR2 LQKENI. The V end was cut by 2 bases, the J end by 5 bases, with 6 bases between. CDR3 nucleotide sequence: TGTGCCAGCTCACCATCGCTGGAGACCCAGTACTTC. It encodes CASSPSLETQYF.

The chain carries TRBV27 and TRBJ1-2, with a possible D match to TRBD1 (5 bases). CDR3 length: 12 residues. Deletions cut 8 bases from V and 5 bases from J, with 12 bases between. Germline CDR1 and CDR2: MNHEY and SMNVEV (reference sequence). CDR3 region: CASGATFYGYTF. The CDR3 nucleotides are TGTGCCAGCGGGGCAACCTTTTATGGCTACACCTTC.

The chain uses TRBV18 and TRBJ2-6; unclear D gene. The germline V gene has CDR1 KGHSH and CDR2 LQKENI. The CDR3 has 16 residues. V was pared by 0 bases and J by 0 bases, with 6 bases between. DNA of the CDR3: TGTGCCAGCTCACCACCGGGAAACTCTGGGGCCAACGTCCTGACTTTC. It specifies CASSPPGNSGANVLTF.

The chain has TRBV19 and TRBJ1-1; D is unclear. Germline lookup yields CDR1 LNHDA and CDR2 SQIVND (reference sequence). The CDR3 runs to 13 residues. V dropped 3 bases and J dropped 1 base, with 6 bases sitting between them. CDR3 nucleotides: TGTGCCAGTAGTATGGAAGGGAACACTGAAGCTTTCTTT. Its protein is CASSMEGNTEAFF.

This sequence joins TRBV5-1 and TRBJ1-1, with D unclear. CDR1 is SGHRS and CDR2 is YFSETQ in the germline V gene. Trimming removed 0 bases at V and 0 bases at J, with 12 bases between. This CDR3 region has 16 residues. DNA of the CDR3: TGCGCCAGCAGCTTGGGCCCCGGACGGGTGAACACTGAAGCTTTCTTT. Its protein is CASSLGPGRVNTEAFF.

This clone was observed once. The rearrangement joins TRBV6-5 to TRBJ1-6, with 9 nucleotides matching TRBD1. J gave up 7 bases and V 4 bases, and 8 bases lay outside the gene matches. The CDR3 has 16 amino acids. CDR1 is MNHEY and CDR2 is SVGAGI in the germline V gene. For the CDR3, the DNA is TGTGCCAGCAGTTTTACCGGGACAGGGCACAATTCACCCCTCCACTTT. This encodes CASSFTGTGHNSPLHF.

The chain joins TRBV5-1 to TRBJ1-6; D uncertain. This CDR3 is 21 amino acids long. Per germline, CDR1 SGHRS and CDR2 YFSETQ. V gave up 4 bases and J gave up 0 bases, with 26 bases separating them. CDR3 bases: TGCGCCAGCAGCCTGTACGGGGAGGCCCCCGCTGTTAGCTCCTATAATTCACCCCTCCACTTT. It encodes CASSLYGEAPAVSSYNSPLHF.

This chain joins TRBV6-6 and TRBJ2-7; 10 bases align to TRBD1. This CDR3 is 13 amino acids long. Germline V gene lookup returns CDR1 MNHNY and CDR2 SVGAGI (reference sequence). J gave up 4 bases and V 4 bases, and 1 base lay outside the gene matches. In DNA form, the CDR3 reads TGTGCCAGCAGTTGGACAGGGGGGTACGAGCAGTACTTC. This sequence encodes CASSWTGGYEQYF.

The rearrangement uses TRBV24-1 and TRBJ1-5; D gene uncertain. Deletions cut 2 bases from V and 2 bases from J, with 9 bases between. Looked up from germline, CDR1 is KGHDR and CDR2 is SFDVKD. The CDR3 loop spans 15 amino acids. DNA of the CDR3: TGTGCCACCAGTGATTCTCAGGCGGGCAATCAGCCCCAGCATTTT. Amino acids: CATSDSQAGNQPQHF.

The chain employs TRBV18 and TRBJ2-2; TRBD1 matches at 8 bases. The germline CDR1 and CDR2 sequences are KGHSH and LQKENI. The CDR3 has 16 amino acids. The trim removed 3 bases at V and 6 bases at J, leaving 9 bases unmatched. The CDR3 loop reads CASSPYRGQEAGELFF. DNA of the CDR3: TGTGCCAGCTCACCGTACCGGGGACAGGAGGCCGGGGAGCTGTTTTTT. The variable domain in full, with the rest retrieved from reference TRBV18 and TRBJ2-2, is NAGVMQNPRHLVRRRGQEARLRCSPMKGHSHVYWYRQLPEEGLKFMVYLQKENIIDESGMPKERFSAEFPKEGPSILRIQQVVRGDSAAYFCASSPYRGQEAGELFFGEGSRLTVL.

The rearrangement joins TRBV30 to TRBJ1-4; a possible D gene is TRBD1 (6 bases). In germline, CDR1 is GTSNPN, CDR2 SVGIG (reference sequence). Trimming removed 2 bases at V and 8 bases at J, with 18 bases between. The CDR3 is 15 residues long. The CDR3 reads CAWSSARWRGEKLFF. The CDR3, as DNA: TGTGCCTGGAGTTCGGCCCGATGGAGGGGGGAAAAACTGTTTTTT.

The chain employs TRBV7-6 and TRBJ1-4; tentative D call: TRBD1 (5 bases). Germline lookup yields CDR1 SGHVS and CDR2 FNYEAQ. This CDR3 region has 15 residues. V gave up 5 bases and J gave up 0 bases, with 10 bases separating them. For the CDR3, the DNA is TGTGCCAGCAGCGACGACAGAGCAACTAATGAAAAACTGTTTTTT. This sequence encodes CASSDDRATNEKLFF.

The table lists this clone with a count of one. The chain couples TRBV19 to TRBJ2-1; 10 bases agree with TRBD1. This CDR3 is built from 13 residues. V shed 4 bases and J 8 bases; nucleotides not matched to a gene: 2. The germline V gene has CDR1 LNHDA and CDR2 SQIVND (reference sequence). For the CDR3, the DNA is TGTGCCAGTAGTAGACAGGGGGCCGATGAGCAGTTCTTC. Translating it yields CASSRQGADEQFF.

V gene TRBV9 combines with J gene TRBJ1-1; D call uncertain. There are 16 residues in the CDR3. CDR1 and CDR2 (germline): SGDLS, YYNGEE. The germline V and J ends were trimmed by 3 bases and 1 base, with 16 bases remaining between them. CDR3 nucleotide sequence: TGTGCCAGCAGCGCATCCAAAAGGGTTAAGAACACTGAAGCTTTCTTT. This sequence encodes CASSASKRVKNTEAFF.

The sample holds one count of this clone. The rearrangement links TRBV3-1 (or the pseudogene TRBV3-2) to TRBJ2-1, with TRBD2 identical over 11 bases. V lost 2 bases to trimming and J lost 1 base; unmatched junction nucleotides: 13. CDR1 and CDR2 from the germline V gene are LGHDT and YNNKEL (reference sequence). The CDR3 consists of 20 residues. The DNA for the CDR3 is TGTGCCAGCAGCCAATCTATGGGGCTAGCGGGAGGTTTTTCCTACAATGAGCAGTTCTTC. This encodes CASSQSMGLAGGFSYNEQFF.

The chain is built from TRBV28 and TRBJ2-1, with D uncertain. Germline values: CDR1 MDHEN, CDR2 SYDVKM. V gave up 3 bases and J gave up 6 bases, with 12 bases separating them. The CDR3 spans 14 residues. Written as DNA, the CDR3 is TGTGCCAGCAGTTTCGCGGCCTCCCGCAATGAGCAGTTCTTC. Protein sequence: CASSFAASRNEQFF.